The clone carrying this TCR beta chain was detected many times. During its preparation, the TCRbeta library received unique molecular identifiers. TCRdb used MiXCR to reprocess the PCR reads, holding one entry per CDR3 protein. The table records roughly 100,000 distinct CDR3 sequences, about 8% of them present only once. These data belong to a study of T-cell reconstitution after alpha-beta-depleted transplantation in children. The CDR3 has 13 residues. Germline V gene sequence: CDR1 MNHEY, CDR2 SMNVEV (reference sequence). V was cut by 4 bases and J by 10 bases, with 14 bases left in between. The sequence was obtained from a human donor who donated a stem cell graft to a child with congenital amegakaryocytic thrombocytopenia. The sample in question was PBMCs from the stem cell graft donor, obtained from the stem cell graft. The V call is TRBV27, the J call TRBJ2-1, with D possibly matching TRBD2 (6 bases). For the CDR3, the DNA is TGTGCCAGCAGTTGGGACTCCACCGGCGAGCAGTTCTTC. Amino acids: CASSWDSTGEQFF.